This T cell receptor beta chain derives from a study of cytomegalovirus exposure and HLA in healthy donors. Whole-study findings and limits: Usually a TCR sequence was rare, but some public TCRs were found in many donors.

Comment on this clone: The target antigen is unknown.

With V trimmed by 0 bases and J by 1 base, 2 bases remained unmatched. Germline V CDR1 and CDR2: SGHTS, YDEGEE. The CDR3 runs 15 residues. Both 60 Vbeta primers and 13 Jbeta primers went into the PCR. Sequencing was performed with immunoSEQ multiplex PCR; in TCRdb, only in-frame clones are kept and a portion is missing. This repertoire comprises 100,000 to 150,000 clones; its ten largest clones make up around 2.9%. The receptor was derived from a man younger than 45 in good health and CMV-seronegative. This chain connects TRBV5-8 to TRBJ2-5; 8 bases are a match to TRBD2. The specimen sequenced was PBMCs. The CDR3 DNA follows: TGTGCCAGCAGCTTGGGCGGGAGGTTCCAAGAGACCCAGTACTTC. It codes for CASSLGGRFQETQYF.